The 21 T cell receptor beta chains reported below all come from one sample, sequenced in a study of Graves' ophthalmopathy and Graves' hyperthyroidism. The study amplified TCR beta CDR3 regions using RNA transcripts. Investigators did first-round RT-PCR with HTBI primers, then second-round multiplex PCR. MiXCR was run by TCRdb on the multiplex PCR reads, yielding one entry per CDR3 protein. The data hold about 550,000 distinct CDR3 sequences, with under 40% observed a single time. Specimen: peripheral blood or thyroid tissue (not recorded which). These receptor sequences come from an adult man with Graves' hyperthyroidism.

This clonotype showed up just a few times. This chain links TRBV29-1 with TRBJ2-7, with 8 bases fitting TRBD1. V lost 7 bases and J lost 5; bases outside the gene matches: 10. This CDR3 is 13 amino acids long. Germline CDR1 reads SQVTM; CDR2 reads ANQGSEA. CDR3 sequence: CSGGLDRVHEQYF. DNA of the CDR3: TGCAGCGGAGGTTTGGACAGGGTCCACGAGCAGTACTTC.

This chain joins TRBV7-9 and TRBJ1-2; D is unclear. CDR3 length: 14 amino acids. Between the trimmed V and J ends, which lost 1 base and 8 bases, there was a span of 14 bases. CDR1 and CDR2 (germline): SEHNR, FQNEAQ (reference sequence). The CDR3 sequence: CASSLDLRFRGYTF. The CDR3 nucleotides are TGTGCCAGCAGCTTAGATCTAAGGTTCAGGGGCTACACCTTC.

This clonotype was seen at least ten times. The chain has TRBV12-3 or TRBV12-4 and TRBJ1-6; D possibly corresponds to TRBD1 (5 bases). The CDR3 spans 12 residues. Trimming pared 5 bases from V and 7 bases from J, leaving 6 bases between. The CDR3 region is CASSGGNSPLHF. The CDR3 bases are TGTGCCAGCAGTGGGGGGAATTCACCCCTCCACTTT.

This clonotype appeared many times. This chain joins TRBV2 and TRBJ2-7, with 12 bases lining up with TRBD2. V was pared by 4 bases and J by 4 bases, with 2 bases of the junction left unmatched. Germline values: CDR1 SNHLY, CDR2 FYNNEI. This CDR3 spans 14 amino acids. The CDR3 sequence is CASSGLAGAYEQYF. DNA of the CDR3: TGTGCCAGCAGTGGACTAGCGGGAGCATACGAGCAGTACTTC. Full variable domain (rest looked up from reference TRBV2 and TRBJ2-7): EPEVTQTPSHQVTQMGQEVILRCVPISNHLYFYWYRQILGQKVEFLVSFYNNEISEKSEIFDDQFSVERPDGSNFTLKIRSTKLEDSAMYFCASSGLAGAYEQYFGPGTRLTVT.

This clonotype was found many times. The chain joins TRBV2 to TRBJ1-6; D is uncertain. From germline, CDR1 is SNHLY and CDR2 FYNNEI. The CDR3 has 13 residues. V was clipped by 7 bases and J by 10 bases, with 14 bases between them. CDR3 sequence: CASIPLAGSPLHF. In nucleotides, the CDR3 is TGTGCCAGCATCCCTCTCGCTGGGTCACCCCTCCACTTT.

The rearrangement uses TRBV7-9 and TRBJ2-5; TRBD2 aligns across 10 bases. CDR3 size: 15 residues. The germline CDR1 and CDR2 sequences are SEHNR and FQNEAQ (reference sequence). The ends lost 6 bases at V and 5 bases at J; junction bases unmatched: 9. The CDR3 DNA sequence: TGTGCCAGCAGGCCTACTAGCGGGGCTTTGGAGACCCAGTACTTC. It translates to CASRPTSGALETQYF.

This chain links TRBV24-1 with TRBJ2-7, with D perhaps matching TRBD2 (5 bases). The CDR3 has 13 residues. Germline assignment: CDR1 KGHDR and CDR2 SFDVKD. V gave up 2 bases and J gave up 2 bases, with 6 bases separating them. CDR3 DNA sequence: TGTGCCACCAGTGATTCCGGGACCTACGAGCAGTACTTC. Translated: CATSDSGTYEQYF.

V usage is TRBV7-2 and J usage is TRBJ2-7; D may be TRBD1 or TRBD2 (5 bases each). TRBJ2-1 explains the end of the DNA better; the J call may be wrong. Germline lookup yields CDR1 SGHTA and CDR2 FQGNSA. This CDR3 is built from 12 residues. CDR3 in amino acids: CASSSGTDEQFF. The CDR3 DNA follows: TGTGCCAGCAGCTCCGGGACCGATGAGCAGTTCTTC.

This rearrangement joins TRBV6-5 to TRBJ1-6; D ambiguous. Trimming took 7 bases from V and 5 from J, leaving 3 bases between them. The germline gives CDR1 MNHEY, CDR2 SVGAGI. The CDR3 is made up of 11 amino acids. CDR3 nucleotides: TGTGCCAGCAATAATAATTCACCCCTCCACTTT. It translates to CASNNNSPLHF.

In this sample, this clonotype turned up many times. The rearrangement links TRBV19 to TRBJ1-5; 7 bases fit TRBD1. From germline, CDR1 is LNHDA and CDR2 SQIVND (reference sequence). Trimming took 5 bases from V and 5 from J; bases not matched to a gene: 9. This CDR3 has 15 amino acids. CDR3 coding DNA: TGTGCCAGTAGTCAAGGCGCAGGGGGTCATCAGCCCCAGCATTTT. Residues: CASSQGAGGHQPQHF.

V is TRBV27 and J is TRBJ2-5; TRBD1 agrees at 7 bases. J lost 3 bases, V lost 7 bases, and 14 bases had no gene match. Germline CDR1 and CDR2: MNHEY and SMNVEV (reference sequence). This CDR3 comprises 16 residues. This chain's CDR3 is CASKGIQGPREETQYF. The CDR3 nucleotides read TGTGCCAGCAAAGGTATACAGGGGCCACGAGAAGAGACCCAGTACTTC.

The CDR3 nucleotides are TGTGCCAGCAGCCAAGATGGTCGGACAGGGGGGTACGAGCAGTACTTC. This codes for CASSQDGRTGGYEQYF. V is TRBV12-3 or TRBV12-4 and J is TRBJ2-7, with TRBD1 identical over 10 bases. The trim removed 6 bases at V and 4 bases at J, leaving 12 bases unmatched. This CDR3 region has 16 residues.

This clonotype has at least ten counts. This chain links TRBV18 with TRBJ2-7, with 7 bases identical to TRBD1. CDR3 length equals 14 residues. The germline gives CDR1 KGHSH, CDR2 LQKENI. Losses at the gene ends were 3 bases for V and 1 base for J; bases not matched to a gene: 3. CDR3 amino acids: CASSPGQISYEQYF. The CDR3 DNA is TGTGCCAGCTCACCGGGACAGATATCCTACGAGCAGTACTTC. The full variable domain, rest sourced from reference TRBV18 and TRBJ2-7, is NAGVMQNPRHLVRRRGQEARLRCSPMKGHSHVYWYRQLPEEGLKFMVYLQKENIIDESGMPKERFSAEFPKEGPSILRIQQVVRGDSAAYFCASSPGQISYEQYFGPGTRLTVT.

This clonotype was counted many times. The rearrangement links TRBV7-2 to TRBJ2-7; no reliable D call. Trimming took off 4 bases at V and 1 base at J, with 8 bases between the two ends. The CDR3 runs to 13 residues. The germline gives CDR1 SGHTA, CDR2 FQGNSA. Written as DNA, the CDR3 is TGTGCCAGCAGCTCTCAGAGGTCCTACGAGCAGTACTTC. Translation: CASSSQRSYEQYF.

This clonotype showed up many times. The gene calls are TRBV2 and TRBJ2-2, with 10 bases lining up with TRBD1. V lost 5 bases to trimming and J lost 3 bases; unmatched junction nucleotides: 3. CDR1 is SNHLY, CDR2 FYNNEI, per germline. This CDR3 is built from 15 residues. CDR3 amino acids: CASSPGQGYTGELFF. Written as DNA, the CDR3 is TGTGCCAGCAGTCCGGGACAGGGGTACACCGGGGAGCTGTTTTTT.

Many counts were recorded for this clonotype. J is TRBJ1-5 and V is TRBV10-3, with 7 nucleotides matching TRBD1. J gave up 3 bases and V 10 bases, and 6 bases lay outside the gene matches. This CDR3 spans 13 amino acids. Germline lookup yields CDR1 ENHRY and CDR2 SYGVKD. The CDR3 sequence is CATRGQNNQPQHF. CDR3 sequence (DNA): TGTGCCACCCGGGGACAGAACAATCAGCCCCAGCATTTT.

V is TRBV3-1 and J is TRBJ2-7; D might be TRBD2 (5 bases). Per germline, CDR1 LGHDT and CDR2 YNNKEL (reference sequence). Trimming removed 0 bases at V and 1 base at J, with 10 bases between. This CDR3 region has 15 residues. In DNA form, the CDR3 reads TGTGCCAGCAGCCAAGATCTTCGGGAATCCTACGAGCAGTACTTC. Its protein product is CASSQDLRESYEQYF.

V is TRBV10-3 and J is TRBJ2-5; 8 bases agree with TRBD1. This CDR3 spans 14 amino acids. After removal of 3 bases from V and 4 bases from J, the junction contained 4 bases not matched to a gene. Germline CDR1 is ENHRY and CDR2 is SYGVKD. The CDR3 DNA sequence: TGTGCCATCAGTGATACCACAGGGGGAGAGACCCAGTACTTC. Encoded protein: CAISDTTGGETQYF.

Note on this clonotype: This may come from a read error, since a much larger clone is one base off. The chain carries TRBV5-5 and TRBJ2-2; D remains unclear. The germline CDR1 and CDR2 sequences are SGHKS and YYEKEE (reference sequence). Trimming removed 7 bases at V and 4 bases at J, with 8 bases between. This CDR3 has 12 amino acids. CDR3 nucleotide sequence: TGTGCCAGCCCTGGTAGCACCGGGGAGCTGTTTTTT. Protein product: CASPGSTGELFF.

This clonotype has just a few counts. V usage is TRBV7-6 and J usage is TRBJ2-7; D may be TRBD2 (6 bases). Germline V lookup: CDR1 SGHVS, CDR2 FNYEAQ. Trimming left V 1 base short and J 7 bases short, with 17 bases between. The CDR3 has 15 amino acids. CDR3 DNA sequence: TGTGCCAGCAGCTTAGTTGTGGCCCCAGGGAGGGAGCAGTACTTC. This sequence encodes CASSLVVAPGREQYF.

Notes on this clonotype: A read error may be the cause here, since a much bigger clone is one base away. The chain recombines TRBV7-6 with TRBJ1-5; no clear D gene. Germline CDR1 is SGHVS and CDR2 is FNYEAQ. This CDR3 has 18 amino acids. CDR3 sequence (DNA): TGTGCCAGCAGCTTAGACGGTTCTTTCGAGGGTTTCAATCAGCCCCGGCATTTT. Residues: CASSLDGSFEGFNQPRHF.